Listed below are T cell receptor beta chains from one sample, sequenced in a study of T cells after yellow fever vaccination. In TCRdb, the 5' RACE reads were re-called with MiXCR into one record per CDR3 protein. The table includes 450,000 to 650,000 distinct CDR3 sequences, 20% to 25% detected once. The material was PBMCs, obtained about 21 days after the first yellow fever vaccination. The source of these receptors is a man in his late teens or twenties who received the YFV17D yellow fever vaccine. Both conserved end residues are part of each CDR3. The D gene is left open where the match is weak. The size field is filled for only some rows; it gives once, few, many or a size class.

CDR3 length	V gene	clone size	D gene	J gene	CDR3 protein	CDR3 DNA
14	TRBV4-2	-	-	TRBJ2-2	CASSQDGLSGELFF	TGTGCCAGCAGCCAAGACGGACTCAGCGGGGAGCTGTTTTTT
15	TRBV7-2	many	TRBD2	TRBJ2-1	CASSQTGLAGQQQFF	TGTGCCAGCAGCCAGACGGGACTAGCGGGTCAGCAGCAGTTCTTC
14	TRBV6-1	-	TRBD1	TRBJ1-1	CAVLGTGGNTEAFF	TGTGCCGTACTAGGGACAGGGGGGAACACTGAAGCTTTCTTT
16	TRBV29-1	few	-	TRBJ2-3	CSVVGRDPRASDTQYF	TGCAGCGTTGTGGGGCGGGATCCTCGAGCGTCAGATACGCAGTATTTT
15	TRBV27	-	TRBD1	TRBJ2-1	CASSASGTGHNEQFF	TGTGCCAGCAGTGCCTCCGGGACAGGACACAATGAGCAGTTCTTC
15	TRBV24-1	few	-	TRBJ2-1	CATSDSKGNYNEQFF	TGTGCCACCAGTGATTCGAAAGGGAACTACAATGAGCAGTTCTTC
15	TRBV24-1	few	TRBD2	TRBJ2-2	CATSDGPAGAGELFF	TGTGCCACCAGTGATGGCCCAGCGGGGGCCGGGGAGCTGTTTTTT
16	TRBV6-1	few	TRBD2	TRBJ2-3	CASSLGTSGLTDTQYF	TGTGCCAGCAGCCTTGGGACTAGCGGACTCACAGATACGCAGTATTTT
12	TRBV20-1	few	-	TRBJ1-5	CSALTSNQPQHF	TGCAGTGCCCTCACCAGCAATCAGCCCCAGCATTTT
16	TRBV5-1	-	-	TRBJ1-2	CASSFLSGQANYGYTF	TGCGCCAGCAGCTTCCTTTCGGGACAAGCTAACTATGGCTACACCTTC
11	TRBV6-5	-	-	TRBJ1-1	CASSYGESAFF	TGTGCCAGCAGTTACGGGGAATCGGCTTTCTTT
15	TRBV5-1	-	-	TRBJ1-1	CASSWGVRGDTEAFF	TGCGCCAGCAGCTGGGGGGTTAGGGGGGACACTGAAGCTTTCTTT
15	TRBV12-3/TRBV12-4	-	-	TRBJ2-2	CASRRTALDTGELFF	TGTGCCAGCAGACGCACCGCACTTGACACCGGGGAGCTGTTTTTT
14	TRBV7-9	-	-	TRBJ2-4	CASSLGGSENIQYF	TGTGCCAGCAGCTTAGGCGGATCGGAAAACATTCAGTACTTC
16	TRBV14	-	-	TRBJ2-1	CASSTQGTNAYNEQFF	TGTGCCAGCAGCACCCAGGGGACCAACGCCTACAATGAGCAGTTCTTC
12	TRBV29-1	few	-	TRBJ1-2	CSVAEGRGGYTF	TGCAGCGTTGCGGAGGGCCGAGGGGGCTACACCTTC
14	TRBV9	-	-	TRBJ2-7	CASSAGGVLYEQYF	TGTGCCAGCAGCGCAGGGGGGGTCCTCTACGAGCAGTACTTC
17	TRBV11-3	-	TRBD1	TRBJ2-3	CASSLAGQGAFADTQYF	TGTGCCAGCAGCTTAGCCGGACAGGGGGCTTTCGCAGATACGCAGTATTTT
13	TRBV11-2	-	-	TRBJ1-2	CASSLDRSSGYTF	TGTGCCAGCAGCTTAGATCGGTCAAGCGGCTACACCTTC
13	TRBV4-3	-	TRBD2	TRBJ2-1	CASSFAGVNEQFF	TGCGCCAGCAGCTTCGCGGGGGTTAATGAGCAGTTCTTC
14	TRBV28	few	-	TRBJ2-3	CASSLGDRTDTQYF	TGTGCCAGCAGTTTAGGAGACCGCACAGATACGCAGTATTTT
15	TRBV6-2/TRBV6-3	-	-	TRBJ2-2	CASGGPLPTTGELFF	TGTGCCAGCGGGGGGCCCTTGCCTACTACCGGGGAGCTGTTTTTT
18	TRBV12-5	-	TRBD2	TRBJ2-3	CASGTGTSGGLFMDTQYF	TGTGCTAGTGGGACCGGGACTAGCGGGGGTCTTTTTATGGATACGCAGTATTTT
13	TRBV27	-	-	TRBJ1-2	CASSSLAGILLTF	TGTGCCAGCAGTTCCCTCGCGGGGATTTTGCTCACCTTC
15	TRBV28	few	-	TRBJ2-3	CASSKQGGKSDTQYF	TGTGCCAGCAGTAAACAGGGGGGGAAATCAGATACGCAGTATTTT
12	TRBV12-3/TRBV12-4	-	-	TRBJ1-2	CASSLTIYGYTF	TGTGCCAGCAGTCTCACTATCTATGGCTACACCTTC
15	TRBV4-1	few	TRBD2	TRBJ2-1	CASSYSGGAQGEQFF	TGCGCCAGCAGCTATAGCGGGGGGGCCCAGGGTGAGCAGTTCTTC
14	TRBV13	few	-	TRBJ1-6	CASSSSSPNSPLHF	TGTGCCAGCAGCTCTTCAAGTCCTAATTCACCCCTCCACTTT
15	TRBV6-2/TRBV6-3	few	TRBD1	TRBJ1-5	CASRPGTGYRRSQHF	TGTGCCAGCAGACCCGGGACAGGGTATCGGAGGTCCCAGCATTTT
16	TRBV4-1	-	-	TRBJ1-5	CASSQGQGLSNQPQHF	TGCGCCAGCAGCCAAGGTCAGGGGCTAAGCAATCAGCCCCAGCATTTT
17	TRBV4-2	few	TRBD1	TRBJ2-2	CASSRTIRDREAGELFF	TGTGCCAGCAGCCGAACGATCCGGGACAGGGAAGCCGGGGAGCTGTTTTTT
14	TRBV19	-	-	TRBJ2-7	CASSGNLALHEQYF	TGTGCCAGTAGTGGGAATCTAGCGCTCCACGAGCAGTACTTC
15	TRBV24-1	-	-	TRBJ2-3	CATSDLNRAPDTQYF	TGTGCCACCAGTGATTTGAACAGAGCGCCAGATACGCAGTATTTT
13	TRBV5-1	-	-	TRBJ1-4	CASSLGPEEKLFF	TGCGCCAGCAGCTTGGGGCCGGAGGAAAAACTGTTTTTT
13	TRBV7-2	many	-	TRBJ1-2	CASSPQGNSGYTF	TGTGCCAGCAGCCCTCAGGGGAATTCTGGCTACACCTTC
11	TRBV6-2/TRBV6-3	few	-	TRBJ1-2	CASSFAYGYTF	TGTGCCAGCAGTTTTGCCTATGGCTACACCTTC
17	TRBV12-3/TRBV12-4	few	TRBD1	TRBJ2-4	CASSSGTGVLAKNIQYF	TGTGCCAGCAGTTCCGGGACAGGGGTGTTAGCCAAAAACATTCAGTACTTC